The 10 T cell receptor beta chains below all came from one sample that was sequenced in a study of Tregs in tolerant kidney transplant recipients. Some clones are missing from TCRdb's copy, which holds only in-frame ones; the method was immunoSEQ multiplex PCR. The sample records approximately 67,000 clones, approximately 92% being singletons. The sample in question was CD8+ T cells from blood, obtained before the transplant. These receptors all stem from a human donor who received a combined kidney and bone marrow transplant.

The chain uses TRBV6-8 and TRBJ2-2; TRBD1 might be the D (5 bases). V lost 3 bases, J lost 5 bases, and 19 bases lay in between. The CDR3 sequence is 17 residues long. Germline lookup yields CDR1 MNHGY and CDR2 SAAAGT. The CDR3 protein is CASSYGRVMARTGELFF. CDR3 sequence (DNA): TGTGCCAGCAGTTATGGCAGGGTGATGGCGAGAACCGGGGAGCTGTTTTTT.

The chain employs TRBV27 and TRBJ1-5; unclear D gene. This CDR3 region has 14 residues. Trimming stripped 5 bases from V and 3 bases from J, with 11 bases between. Germline V gives CDR1 MNHEY, CDR2 SMNVEV (reference sequence). The DNA of the CDR3 is TGTGCCAGCAGTGCGGGGAGCCCCAATCAGCCCCAGCATTTT. Its translation is CASSAGSPNQPQHF.

The rearrangement links TRBV13 to TRBJ1-1, with 7 bases aligning to TRBD1. The length of the CDR3 is 13 residues. Germline CDR1 reads PRHDT; CDR2 reads FYEKMQ (reference sequence). V lost 4 bases to trimming and J lost 4 bases; unmatched junction nucleotides: 3. This CDR3 reads CASSSTGITEAFF. For the CDR3, the DNA is TGTGCCAGCAGCTCGACAGGGATCACTGAAGCTTTCTTT.

This chain links TRBV7-9 with TRBJ1-2, with a possible D match to TRBD1 (6 bases). The CDR3 extends over 13 amino acids. Trimming left V 1 base short and J 4 bases short, with 7 bases between. Per germline, CDR1 SEHNR and CDR2 FQNEAQ (reference sequence). This CDR3 is CASSLGGGYGYTF. The CDR3 DNA follows: TGTGCCAGCAGCTTAGGAGGGGGCTATGGCTACACCTTC.

The rearrangement uses TRBV27 and TRBJ1-2; D may be TRBD1 (6 bases). Trimming took off 5 bases at V and 6 bases at J, with 13 bases between the two ends. Germline lookup yields CDR1 MNHEY and CDR2 SMNVEV (reference sequence). This CDR3 is 13 amino acids long. The CDR3 DNA follows: TGTGCCAGCAGTCCCACAGGGTTTGATGGCTACACCTTC. Translating gives CASSPTGFDGYTF.

V and J are TRBV13 and TRBJ1-1; D gene unclear. The CDR3 runs to 15 residues. The V and J ends lost 2 bases and 0 bases respectively, with 10 bases between them. The V gene's germline CDR1 is PRHDT and CDR2 FYEKMQ (reference sequence). The CDR3 spells CASSLLGVMNTEAFF. The DNA of the CDR3 is TGTGCCAGCAGCTTACTGGGAGTAATGAACACTGAAGCTTTCTTT.

V gene TRBV29-1 combines with J gene TRBJ2-7; 9 bases match TRBD1. The CDR3 is made up of 13 amino acids. V gave up 7 bases and J gave up 4 bases; unmatched junction bases: 8. The germline CDR1 and CDR2 sequences are SQVTM and ANQGSEA. The CDR3 nucleotides read TGCAGCGGCATGGACAGGGGAACTTACGAGCAGTACTTC. Translating it yields CSGMDRGTYEQYF.

The chain links TRBV5-1 to TRBJ2-7; 10 nucleotides agree with TRBD1. Germline values: CDR1 SGHRS, CDR2 YFSETQ. V shed 3 bases and J 4 bases; nucleotides not matched to a gene: 4. The CDR3 has 14 amino acids. CDR3 protein: CASSSDRGHYEQYF. DNA of the CDR3: TGCGCCAGCAGCTCCGACAGGGGGCATTACGAGCAGTACTTC.

This rearrangement joins TRBV27 to TRBJ2-3; 7 positions match TRBD2. CDR1 and CDR2 (germline): MNHEY, SMNVEV (reference sequence). This CDR3 has 14 residues. The V and J ends lost 1 base and 6 bases, in that order; junction bases with no gene match: 4. Written as DNA, the CDR3 is TGTGCCAGCAGTTTATTGGGGGGGTGGGATACGCAGTATTTT. Translated, it gives CASSLLGGWDTQYF.

CDR3 loop: CASSGGSFYNEQFF. The DNA of the CDR3 is TGTGCCAGCAGTGGAGGGAGTTTTTACAATGAGCAGTTCTTC. V is TRBV2 and J is TRBJ2-1; tentative D call: TRBD2 (5 bases). This CDR3 comprises 14 residues. Germline CDR1 SNHLY, CDR2 FYNNEI. V lost 4 bases to trimming and J lost 4 bases, with 11 bases between them.